This record looks at one T cell receptor beta chain sequence and its context. Measured with immunoSEQ multiplex PCR; TCRdb has only the in-frame clones, and not every one. The data show some 340,000 clones, with 80% to 85% seen just once and less than 6% held by the top ten. The sample is drawn from a study of blood T cell repertoires in COVID-19. The CDR3 covers 13 residues. V gave up 6 bases and J gave up 7 bases, with 10 bases separating them. Germline V gene data show CDR1 as SGHTA and CDR2 as FQGNSA. The chain combines TRBV7-2 with TRBJ1-6; D remains ambiguous. The material sequenced was PBMCs or T cells enriched from blood (not recorded which). The origin of this receptor is a woman aged 50 to 65 who had recovered from COVID-19. The CDR3 DNA reads as TGTGCCAGCAGGGAGGGTGGGAATTCACCCCTCCACTTT. This sequence encodes CASREGGNSPLHF.